Listed below are T cell receptor beta chains from one sample, sequenced in a study of blood T cell repertoires in COVID-19. The method was immunoSEQ multiplex PCR; TCRdb's version includes in-frame clones alone and lacks a portion of them. The table lists roughly 100,000 clones, 70% to 90% of them singletons. Material: peripheral blood. The source of these receptors is a woman under 40 with acute or convalescent COVID-19. The CDR3 runs from the conserved cysteine through the conserved F or W. D genes are given only for firm matches. Expanded clones are given a class, and other clones once, few, many or no size at all.

j_gene | abundance | d_gene | v_gene | CDR3aa | CDR3nt
TRBJ1-1 | . | . | TRBV18 | CASSPPPPGLTEAFF | TGTGCCAGCTCACCACCCCCCCCAGGGCTCACTGAAGCTTTCTTT
TRBJ1-2 | . | . | TRBV6-5 | CASSPLGAYGYTF | TGTGCCAGCAGTCCCCTAGGTGCATATGGCTACACCTTC
TRBJ1-4 | few | TRBD1 | TRBV4-2 | CASSQDPPGGSTNEKLFF | TGTGCCAGCAGCCAAGATCCCCCAGGGGGCTCGACTAATGAAAAACTGTTTTTT
TRBJ1-4 | once | . | TRBV12-3/TRBV12-4 | CASSLDSVEKLFF | TGTGCCAGCAGTTTAGATTCGGTTGAAAAACTGTTTTTT
TRBJ1-2 | once | TRBD1 | TRBV7-9 | CASSTRQGFNYGYTF | TGTGCCAGCAGCACCCGACAGGGCTTTAACTATGGCTACACCTTC
TRBJ1-5 | . | TRBD1 | TRBV7-9 | CASSLGQGAGNQPQHF | TGTGCCAGCAGCTTGGGACAGGGGGCTGGGAATCAGCCCCAGCATTTT
TRBJ1-1 | . | . | TRBV14 | CASSQEMWGGHTEAFF | TGTGCCAGCAGCCAAGAAATGTGGGGGGGGCACACTGAAGCTTTCTTT
TRBJ2-2 | . | . | TRBV3-1/TRBV3-2 | CASSQGSSAGELFF | TGTGCCAGCAGCCAGGGTTCTAGCGCCGGGGAGCTGTTTTTT
TRBJ1-1 | . | . | TRBV7-9 | CASITGVGAFF | TGTGCCAGCATCACGGGGGTAGGAGCTTTCTTT
TRBJ2-2 | . | TRBD1 | TRBV5-1 | CASSLDSGGNTGELFF | TGCGCCAGCAGCTTGGACTCAGGGGGCAACACCGGGGAGCTGTTTTTT
TRBJ2-3 | . | . | TRBV7-9 | CASSDRDTQYF | TGTGCCAGCAGCGATAGAGATACGCAGTATTTT
TRBJ2-3 | . | TRBD1 | TRBV3-1/TRBV3-2 | CASSQRGGTGQGLTDTQYF | TGTGCCAGCAGCCAAAGGGGGGGTACGGGACAGGGACTCACAGATACGCAGTATTTT
TRBJ2-3 | once | . | TRBV5-1 | CASRAGAYTDTQYF | TGCGCCAGCAGAGCGGGCGCTTACACAGATACGCAGTATTTT
TRBJ1-2 | . | TRBD1 | TRBV19 | CASRGTGRYGYTF | TGTGCCAGTAGAGGGACAGGGCGGTATGGCTACACCTTC
TRBJ1-6 | . | TRBD1 | TRBV27 | CASSIPGGSPLHF | TGTGCCAGCAGTATACCAGGGGGTTCACCCCTCCACTTT
TRBJ1-6 | few | . | TRBV2 | CASSEARQNSPLHF | TGTGCCAGCAGTGAAGCTAGACAGAATTCACCCCTCCACTTT
TRBJ1-2 | few | . | TRBV14 | CASSQDTNYGYTF | TGTGCCAGCAGCCAAGACACTAACTATGGCTACACCTTC
TRBJ2-2 | . | . | TRBV28 | CASSLVAGGGINTGELFF | TGTGCCAGCAGTTTAGTGGCAGGGGGAGGAATTAACACCGGGGAGCTGTTTTTT
TRBJ1-5 | . | . | TRBV7-2 | CASSLYPGANQPQHF | TGTGCCAGCAGCTTATACCCAGGGGCCAATCAGCCCCAGCATTTT
TRBJ1-6 | . | . | TRBV5-1 | CASSTGNDSPLHF | TGCGCCAGCAGCACAGGGAATGATTCACCCCTCCACTTT
TRBJ1-1 | . | . | TRBV6-5 | CASSYSGTPNTEAFF | TGTGCCAGCAGTTACTCGGGGACACCCAACACTGAAGCTTTCTTT
TRBJ1-5 | . | TRBD1 | TRBV4-1 | CASSQDRGRNQPQHF | TGCGCCAGCAGCCAAGACAGGGGGAGAAATCAGCCCCAGCATTTT
TRBJ2-7 | . | TRBD1 | TRBV19 | CASSVGTGTYEQYF | TGTGCCAGTAGTGTGGGGACAGGAACCTACGAGCAGTACTTC
TRBJ2-2 | once | . | TRBV2 | CASSEISSDLTGELFF | TGTGCCAGCAGTGAGATTAGTAGCGACCTCACCGGGGAGCTGTTTTTT
TRBJ2-1 | . | . | TRBV2 | CASSPRGAIADYNEQFF | TGTGCCAGCAGTCCCCGCGGGGCAATCGCGGATTACAATGAGCAGTTCTTC
TRBJ1-3 | few | . | TRBV5-4 | CASSVAGARRNTIYF | TGTGCCAGCAGCGTGGCAGGGGCGCGGAGAAACACCATATATTTT
TRBJ2-3 | . | . | TRBV11-1 | CASSSRIYTDTQYF | TGTGCCAGCAGCTCACGAATCTACACAGATACGCAGTATTTT
TRBJ1-5 | . | TRBD1 | TRBV12-5 | CASGYGRDRGNQPQHF | TGTGCTAGTGGCTATGGTAGGGACAGGGGCAATCAGCCCCAGCATTTT
TRBJ2-7 | few | . | TRBV12-3/TRBV12-4 | CASSLYSGEQYF | TGTGCCAGCAGTTTGTACTCAGGGGAGCAGTACTTC
TRBJ1-4 | . | . | TRBV25-1 | CASKTETNEKLFF | TGTGCCAGCAAGACAGAAACTAATGAAAAACTGTTTTTT
TRBJ1-3 | . | . | TRBV11-2 | CASSSALGLAPLF | TGTGCCAGCAGCTCAGCCCTGGGACTCGCGCCCCTATTT
TRBJ2-3 | . | TRBD2 | TRBV5-8 | CASPSYPGLAGDTQYF | TGTGCCAGCCCTTCTTATCCTGGACTAGCGGGAGATACGCAGTATTTT
TRBJ1-6 | . | . | TRBV30 | CAWSVAGVYNSPLHF | TGTGCCTGGAGTGTCGCGGGAGTATATAATTCACCCCTCCACTTT
TRBJ1-6 | . | . | TRBV4-1 | CASSQSLGETSPLHF | TGCGCCAGCAGCCAAAGCCTAGGAGAAACTTCACCCCTCCACTTT
TRBJ1-3 | once | . | TRBV5-6 | CASSLRWGPGNTIYF | TGTGCCAGCAGCTTGAGATGGGGGCCTGGAAACACCATATATTTT
TRBJ2-1 | . | TRBD1 | TRBV24-1 | CATSEQGGSYNEQFF | TGTGCCACCAGTGAACAGGGGGGCTCCTACAATGAGCAGTTCTTC
TRBJ1-2 | . | TRBD1 | TRBV5-1 | CASSLQGANGYTF | TGCGCCAGCAGCTTACAGGGGGCTAATGGCTACACCTTC
TRBJ1-1 | . | TRBD1 | TRBV5-1 | CASSSIGQGGTEAFF | TGCGCCAGCAGCTCCATAGGACAGGGGGGAACTGAAGCTTTCTTT
TRBJ1-4 | . | . | TRBV19 | CASEGPDRDTIATNEKLFF | TGTGCGAGCGAGGGGCCGGACCGGGACACAATTGCAACTAATGAAAAACTGTTTTTT
TRBJ2-2 | . | . | TRBV9 | CASSASPESGELFF | TGTGCCAGCAGCGCCTCGCCAGAAAGCGGGGAGCTGTTTTTT
TRBJ2-7 | medium-sized | TRBD1 | TRBV9 | CASSVGQGIHEQYF | TGTGCCAGCAGCGTAGGACAGGGAATCCACGAGCAGTACTTC
TRBJ2-1 | . | TRBD2 | TRBV19 | CASRVAGGEPYNEQFF | TGTGCCAGTAGGGTGGCGGGGGGAGAACCCTACAATGAGCAGTTCTTC
TRBJ1-5 | . | . | TRBV7-8 | CASSSRAASNQPQHF | TGTGCCAGCAGTTCCCGAGCCGCTAGCAATCAGCCCCAGCATTTT
TRBJ2-3 | few | . | TRBV6-6 | CATADYTQYF | TGTGCCACCGCGGATTACACGCAGTATTTT